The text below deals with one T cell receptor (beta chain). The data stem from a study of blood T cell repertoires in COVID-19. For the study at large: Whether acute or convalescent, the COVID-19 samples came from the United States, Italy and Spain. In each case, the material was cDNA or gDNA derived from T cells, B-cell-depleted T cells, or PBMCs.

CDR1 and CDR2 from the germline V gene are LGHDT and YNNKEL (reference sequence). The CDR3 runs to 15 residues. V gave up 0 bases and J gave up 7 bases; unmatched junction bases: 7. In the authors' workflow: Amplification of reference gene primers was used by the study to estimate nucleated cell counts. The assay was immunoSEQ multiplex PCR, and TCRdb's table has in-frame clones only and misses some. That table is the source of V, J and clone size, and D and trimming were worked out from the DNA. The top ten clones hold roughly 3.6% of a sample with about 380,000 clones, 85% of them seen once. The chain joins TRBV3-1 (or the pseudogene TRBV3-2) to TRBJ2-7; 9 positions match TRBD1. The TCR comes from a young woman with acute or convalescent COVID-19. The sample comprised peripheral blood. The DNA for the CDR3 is TGTGCCAGCAGCCAAGATTCGGGACAGGGAAGTGAGCAGTACTTC. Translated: CASSQDSGQGSEQYF.